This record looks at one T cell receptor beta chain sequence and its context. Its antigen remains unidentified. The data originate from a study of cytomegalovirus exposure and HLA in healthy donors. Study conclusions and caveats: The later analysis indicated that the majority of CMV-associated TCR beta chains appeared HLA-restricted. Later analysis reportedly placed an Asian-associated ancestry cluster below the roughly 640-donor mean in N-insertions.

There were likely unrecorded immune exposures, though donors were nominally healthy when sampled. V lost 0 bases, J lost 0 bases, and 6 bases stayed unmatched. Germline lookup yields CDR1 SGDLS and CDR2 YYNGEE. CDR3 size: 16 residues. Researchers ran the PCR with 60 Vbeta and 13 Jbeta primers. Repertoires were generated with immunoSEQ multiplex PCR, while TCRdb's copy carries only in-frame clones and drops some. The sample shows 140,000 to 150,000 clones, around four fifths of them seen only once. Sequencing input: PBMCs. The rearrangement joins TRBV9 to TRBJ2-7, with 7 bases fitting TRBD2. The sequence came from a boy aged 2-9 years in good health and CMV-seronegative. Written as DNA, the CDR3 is TGTGCCAGCAGCGTAGGGCCCGGCGGGAGCTCCTACGAGCAGTACTTC. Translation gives CASSVGPGGSSYEQYF.